The 26 T cell receptor beta chains listed next were all sequenced from one sample in a study of blood T cell repertoires in COVID-19. The protocol was immunoSEQ multiplex PCR, while the TCRdb copy is restricted to in-frame clones and leaves out a portion. The repertoire holds approximately 260,000 clones, with more than 80% as singletons. The material sequenced was peripheral blood. These receptors were taken from a woman in her thirties or forties with acute or convalescent COVID-19.

The rearrangement links TRBV5-4 to TRBJ1-3; D gene ambiguous. The CDR3 is 14 amino acids. Deletions cut 1 base from V and 3 bases from J, with 8 bases between. Germline V gene lookup returns CDR1 SGHNT and CDR2 YYREEE (reference sequence). The CDR3 DNA reads as TGTGCCAGCAGCTTGTCCGGGAGTGGAAACACCATATATTTT. This translates into CASSLSGSGNTIYF. The full variable domain, with the rest looked up from reference TRBV5-4 and TRBJ1-3, is ETGVTQSPTHLIKTRGQQVTLRCSSQSGHNTVSWYQQALGQGPQFIFQYYREEENGRGNFPPRFSGLQFPNYSSELNVNALELDDSALYLCASSLSGSGNTIYFGEGSWLTVV.

The chain combines TRBV25-1 with TRBJ2-5, with D possibly TRBD1 on 6 matching bases. V was shortened by 0 bases and J by 3 bases, with 8 bases between the two germline ends. The germline CDR1 and CDR2 sequences are MGHDK and SYGVNS. The CDR3 is 14 amino acids. The CDR3 sequence: CASSEYYREETQYF. CDR3 in DNA: TGTGCCAGCAGTGAATATTACAGGGAAGAGACCCAGTACTTC.

V gene TRBV7-8 combines with J gene TRBJ1-3; maybe TRBD1 (5 bases). The V gene lost 5 bases and the J gene lost 1 base, with 12 bases spanning the gap. The CDR3 runs 15 residues. Germline lookup yields CDR1 SGHVS and CDR2 FQNEAQ. In DNA form, the CDR3 reads TGTGCCAGCAGCCTATCAGGGTTTTCTGGAAACACCATATATTTT. Its translation: CASSLSGFSGNTIYF.

V and J are TRBV11-2 and TRBJ1-1; 8 bases match TRBD1. Unmatched junction bases numbered 3, after V lost 2 bases and J lost 4 bases. The germline gives CDR1 SGHAT, CDR2 FQNNGV. The CDR3 runs 14 residues. CDR3 sequence (DNA): TGTGCCAGCAGCTTAACAGGGGGAGCCACTGAAGCTTTCTTT. Protein sequence: CASSLTGGATEAFF.

The genes are TRBV12-5 and TRBJ1-1; 7 bases fit TRBD1. Germline V gives CDR1 LGHNT, CDR2 FRNRAP. V was pared by 0 bases and J by 0 bases, with 16 bases of the junction left unmatched. The CDR3 loop spans 20 amino acids. This CDR3 reads CASGLVRDGQVLPMNTEAFF. The CDR3 DNA follows: TGTGCTAGTGGTTTGGTACGGGATGGACAGGTATTACCCATGAACACTGAAGCTTTCTTT.

The chain carries TRBV6-5 and TRBJ1-4; D may be TRBD1 (6 bases). CDR3 length equals 14 residues. The V end lost 7 bases, the J end lost 0 bases, and 9 bases lay between the germline ends. Per germline, CDR1 MNHEY and CDR2 SVGAGI. The CDR3 DNA reads as TGTGCCAGCACGAGGACAGCAACTAATGAAAAACTGTTTTTT. It encodes CASTRTATNEKLFF.

CDR3 protein: CASSRTQVAGANVLTF. Written as DNA, the CDR3 is TGTGCCAGCAGTCGGACACAGGTGGCGGGGGCCAACGTCCTGACTTTC. The genes are TRBV3-1 (or the pseudogene TRBV3-2) and TRBJ2-6, with TRBD1 as a possible D gene (5 bases). This CDR3 is 16 amino acids long. The germline V gene has CDR1 LGHDT and CDR2 YNNKEL (reference sequence). The V end lost 6 bases, the J end lost 4 bases, and 16 bases lay between the germline ends.

This chain uses TRBV6-1 with TRBJ2-3, with 10 bases identical to TRBD2. CDR3 length: 18 amino acids. The germline V gene has CDR1 MNHNS and CDR2 SASEGT. V was pared by 1 base and J by 1 base, with 8 bases of the junction left unmatched. The DNA for the CDR3 is TGTGCCAGCAGTGAAGTGCTCCTTACTAGCGGGGGCACAGATACGCAGTATTTT. This gives the protein CASSEVLLTSGGTDTQYF.

The CDR3 protein is CASSYSIQNNEQFF. The CDR3 DNA sequence: TGTGCCAGCAGTTACTCGATCCAGAACAATGAGCAGTTCTTC. This chain connects TRBV6-2 or TRBV6-3 to TRBJ2-1, with D uncertain. CDR3 size: 14 residues. Germline CDR1 MNHEY, CDR2 SVGEGT. V lost 0 bases and J lost 5, with 8 bases in between.

In this sample, this clone turned up once. The CDR3, as DNA: TGTGCTAGTGCCTCTCACTCGGGGGGTCGACGCAACACTGAAGCTTTCTTT. Protein: CASASHSGGRRNTEAFF. The rearrangement uses TRBV12-5 and TRBJ1-1; a possible D gene is TRBD1 (5 bases). In germline, CDR1 is LGHNT, CDR2 FRNRAP. CDR3 length: 17 residues. Trimming cost V 7 bases and J 2 bases, with 23 bases left between them.

The chain combines TRBV5-1 with TRBJ1-2; 9 bases agree with TRBD1. The CDR3 sequence is 15 residues long. Germline CDR1 is SGHRS and CDR2 is YFSETQ. J lost 7 bases, V lost 2 bases, and 9 bases had no gene match. The CDR3 sequence: CASSFSSQGAGGYTF. DNA for the CDR3: TGCGCCAGCAGCTTTTCGTCACAGGGGGCCGGTGGCTACACCTTC.

The chain uses TRBV18 and TRBJ1-1; 12 bases are a match to TRBD1. Trimming removed 2 bases from V and 0 bases from J; junction bases left unmatched: 10. Germline CDR1 KGHSH, CDR2 LQKENI. The CDR3 loop spans 19 amino acids. This CDR3 is CASSPRRGDRGPLNTEAFF. In DNA form, the CDR3 reads TGTGCCAGCTCACCAAGACGGGGGGACAGGGGGCCTTTGAACACTGAAGCTTTCTTT.

This sequence joins TRBV11-2 and TRBJ1-1, with TRBD1 identical over 7 bases. The CDR3 loop spans 19 amino acids. Trimming took 0 bases from V and 0 from J; bases not matched to a gene: 13. The germline gives CDR1 SGHAT, CDR2 FQNNGV. The CDR3 is CASSLDHRGISLMNTEAFF. Here the CDR3 DNA reads TGTGCCAGCAGCTTAGATCACAGGGGCATCTCCCTGATGAACACTGAAGCTTTCTTT.

The J gene is TRBJ2-1, the V gene TRBV7-2; 8 bases fit TRBD2. The CDR3 loop spans 16 amino acids. Trimming took 2 bases from V and 4 from J; bases not matched to a gene: 7. Germline CDR1 and CDR2: SGHTA and FQGNSA. For the CDR3, the DNA is TGTGCCAGCAGCTTATCGGGCGGGGGGAGGTACAATGAGCAGTTCTTC. This encodes CASSLSGGGRYNEQFF.

J is TRBJ1-5 and V is TRBV4-2; D is perhaps TRBD1 (6 bases). CDR3 length: 17 amino acids. Germline values: CDR1 LGHNA, CDR2 YNFKEQ. The germline V and J ends were trimmed by 1 base and 4 bases, with 17 bases remaining between them. CDR3 region: CASSQGGARGPNQPQHF. The CDR3 DNA follows: TGTGCCAGCAGCCAAGGAGGTGCCAGGGGACCAAATCAGCCCCAGCATTTT.

This chain connects TRBV24-1 to TRBJ2-2; 10 bases match TRBD1. J was trimmed by 0 bases and V by 0 bases; bases with no gene match: 0. The germline CDR1 and CDR2 sequences are KGHDR and SFDVKD. This CDR3 spans 17 amino acids. In DNA, the CDR3 is TGTGCCACCAGTGATTTGGGGACAGGGGCGAACACCGGGGAGCTGTTTTTT. Translated: CATSDLGTGANTGELFF.

The chain employs TRBV10-1 and TRBJ1-1; TRBD1 is a possible D gene (5 bases). The CDR3 contains 13 residues. Germline V gene sequence: CDR1 WNHNN, CDR2 SYGVQD (reference sequence). The V and J ends lost 5 bases and 4 bases respectively, with 11 bases between them. The CDR3 region has the DNA TGCGCCAGCAGTAAGGGGCCGGGCACTGAAGCTTTCTTT. This sequence encodes CASSKGPGTEAFF.

The V and J genes are TRBV7-9 and TRBJ2-3; 7 bases fit TRBD1. The CDR3 runs 16 residues. V shed 5 bases, J shed 4 bases, and the junction held 12 bases outside the gene matches. Looked up from germline, CDR1 is SEHNR and CDR2 is FQNEAQ (reference sequence). CDR3 region: CASSPMTGWSADTQYF. The CDR3 DNA reads as TGTGCCAGCAGCCCTATGACAGGGTGGTCGGCAGATACGCAGTATTTT.

The chain uses TRBV10-1 and TRBJ2-3; 11 bases agree with TRBD2. CDR3 length: 15 residues. Germline V lookup: CDR1 WNHNN, CDR2 SYGVQD (reference sequence). J gave up 4 bases and V 5 bases, and 5 bases lay outside the gene matches. DNA of the CDR3: TGCGCCAGCAGTAGTAGCGGGGGGGCGGCAGATACGCAGTATTTT. Its protein is CASSSSGGAADTQYF.

The chain is built from TRBV7-3 and TRBJ1-4; tentative D call: TRBD1 (5 bases). V lost 4 bases to trimming and J lost 5 bases, with 14 bases between them. This CDR3 has 15 residues. Germline-derived CDR1 and CDR2 are SGHTA and FQGTGA. As DNA, the CDR3 is TGTGCCAGCAGCTCCCAAACAGGACCCAATGAAAAACTGTTTTTT. As protein: CASSSQTGPNEKLFF.

The V and J genes are TRBV11-2 and TRBJ1-2, with D maybe TRBD1 (5 bases). Germline V gives CDR1 SGHAT, CDR2 FQNNGV. The germline V and J ends were trimmed by 4 bases and 4 bases, with 16 bases remaining between them. The CDR3 sequence is 15 residues long. The CDR3 region is CASSSLNRKSYGYTF. The CDR3 coding sequence is TGTGCCAGCAGCTCCTTAAACAGGAAATCCTATGGCTACACCTTC.

The chain has TRBV24-1 and TRBJ2-5; TRBD2 matches 7 bases. CDR1 KGHDR and CDR2 SFDVKD come from the germline V gene. The CDR3 is 16 amino acids. V was pared by 3 bases and J by 7 bases, with 13 bases of the junction left unmatched. CDR3 DNA: TGTGCCACCAGTGATACTTTTTTTGGACTAGGTGGGACCCAGTACTTC. It translates to CATSDTFFGLGGTQYF.

In this sample, this clone turned up once. This chain joins TRBV12-3 or TRBV12-4 and TRBJ2-3; the D gene is possibly TRBD1 (7 bases). V lost 10 bases to trimming and J lost 0 bases, with 11 bases between them. This CDR3 has 13 residues. The CDR3, as DNA: TGTGCCACTCAGGGGGGCAGCACAGATACGCAGTATTTT. Protein product: CATQGGSTDTQYF.

This chain connects TRBV27 to TRBJ1-2, with a possible D match to TRBD1 (5 bases). Trimming left V 6 bases short and J 3 bases short, with 20 bases between. The CDR3 runs to 16 residues. Looked up from germline, CDR1 is MNHEY and CDR2 is SMNVEV (reference sequence). The CDR3 DNA sequence: TGTGCCAGCAGCCCCTATGTCGAGACAGCTGACTATGGCTACACCTTC. It yields the protein CASSPYVETADYGYTF.

The V gene is TRBV7-3, the J gene TRBJ1-1, with D uncertain. Between the trimmed V and J ends, which lost 3 bases and 2 bases, there was a span of 16 bases. Germline lookup yields CDR1 SGHTA and CDR2 FQGTGA. The CDR3 totals 16 residues. CDR3 sequence reads: CASSFLPPTVNTEAFF. The CDR3 region has the DNA TGTGCCAGCAGCTTTCTCCCCCCCACAGTAAACACTGAAGCTTTCTTT. Full variable domain (rest looked up from reference TRBV7-3 and TRBJ1-1): GAGVSQTPSNKVTEKGKYVELRCDPISGHTALYWYRQSLGQGPEFLIYFQGTGAADDSGLPNDRFFAVRPEGSVSTLKIQRTERGDSAVYLCASSFLPPTVNTEAFFGQGTRLTVV.

The chain employs TRBV27 and TRBJ1-2, with D tentatively TRBD1 (5 bases). CDR1 is MNHEY, CDR2 SMNVEV, per germline (reference sequence). V gave up 1 base and J gave up 0 bases, with 9 bases separating them. This CDR3 comprises 15 residues. The CDR3 DNA sequence: TGTGCCAGCAGTTTATTTCCAGGGACTAACTATGGCTACACCTTC. Amino acid sequence: CASSLFPGTNYGYTF.